This TCR beta chain was retrieved from a study of CD8 T cells in ankylosing spondylitis. Using its own MiXCR run on the 5' RACE reads, TCRdb lists one record per CDR3 protein. The sample consists of 250,000 to 400,000 distinct CDR3 sequences, around a tenth of them appearing once. Trimming removed 5 bases from V and 5 bases from J, with 17 bases in between. The CDR3 length is 14 residues. Looked up from germline, CDR1 is SQVTM and CDR2 is ANQGSEA. Findings and caveats of the study: In the blood and synovial fluid of reactive arthritis, some motif variants had been previously reported. About 8 highly homologous variants made up a TCR beta motif, and this motif appeared characteristic of ankylosing spondylitis blood.

This clonotype was found many times. Antigen unknown. This chain links TRBV29-1 with TRBJ2-3; D gene unclear. The receptor was isolated from a female donor with ankylosing spondylitis or in good health (not recorded which). Sequencing was performed on blood, either unsorted or a sorted T cell fraction (not recorded which). CDR3: CSVKAGLLLDTQYF. The CDR3 DNA follows: TGCAGCGTTAAGGCCGGGCTCCTATTAGATACGCAGTATTTT.